This TCR beta chain is from a study of PD-1 blockade in classical Hodgkin lymphoma. Broader study findings: Patients excluded were those beginning nivolumab under 1 year after ASCT. While CD8+ TCR diversity did not rise significantly by C4D1, CD4+ TCR diversity did. Similar baseline diversity was found in complete responders and newly diagnosed patients.

Assay: immunoSEQ multiplex PCR; the TCRdb copy retains only in-frame clones and omits some. The top ten clones hold just under 45% of a sample with about 7,900 clones, approximately 80% of them seen once. V was pared by 0 bases and J by 1 base, with 7 bases between. This CDR3 contains 14 residues. Germline values: CDR1 GTSNPN, CDR2 SVGIG (reference sequence). The table lists this clone with a few counts. Antigen specificity is unknown. The time point denotes: cycle 4 day 1 (C4D1), after five to seven weeks of nivolumab. Autologous stem cell transplantation was followed by relapse in every patient, and brentuximab vedotin exposure varied. Classifying best responses yielded complete response, partial response or progressive disease.

J is TRBJ1-5 and V is TRBV30; no firm D call. The TCR sequence derives from a human donor with classical Hodgkin lymphoma. Sequenced here: peripheral blood mononuclear cells (PBMCs), sampled before the fourth cycle of nivolumab. The CDR3 loop reads CAWSVRKSNQPQHF. The CDR3 DNA reads TGTGCCTGGAGTGTACGAAAGAGCAATCAGCCCCAGCATTTT.